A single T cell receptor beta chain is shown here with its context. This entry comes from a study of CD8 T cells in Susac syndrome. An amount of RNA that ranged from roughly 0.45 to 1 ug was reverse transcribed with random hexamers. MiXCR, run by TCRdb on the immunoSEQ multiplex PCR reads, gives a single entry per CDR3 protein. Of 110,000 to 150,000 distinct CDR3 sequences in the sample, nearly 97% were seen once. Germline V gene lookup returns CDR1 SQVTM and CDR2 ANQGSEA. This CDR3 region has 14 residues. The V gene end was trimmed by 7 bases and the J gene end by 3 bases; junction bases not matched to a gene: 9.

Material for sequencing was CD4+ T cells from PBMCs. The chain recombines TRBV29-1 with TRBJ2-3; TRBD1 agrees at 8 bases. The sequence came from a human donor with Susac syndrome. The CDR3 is CSATRTGSTDTQYF. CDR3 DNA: TGCAGCGCTACCAGGACAGGGTCGACAGATACGCAGTATTTT.